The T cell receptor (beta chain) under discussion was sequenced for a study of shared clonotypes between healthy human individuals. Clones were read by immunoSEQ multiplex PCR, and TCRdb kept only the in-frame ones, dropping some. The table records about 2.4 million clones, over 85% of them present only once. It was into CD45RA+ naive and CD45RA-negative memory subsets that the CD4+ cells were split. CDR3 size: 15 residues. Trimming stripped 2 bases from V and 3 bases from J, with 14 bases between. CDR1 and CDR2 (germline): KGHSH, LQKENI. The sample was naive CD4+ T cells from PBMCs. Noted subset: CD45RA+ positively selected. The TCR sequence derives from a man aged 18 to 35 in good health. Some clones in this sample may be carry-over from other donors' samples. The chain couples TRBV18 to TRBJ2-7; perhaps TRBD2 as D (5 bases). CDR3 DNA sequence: TGTGCCAGCTCACCAAGTGGAGGTCTGGGCTACGAGCAGTACTTC. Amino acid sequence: CASSPSGGLGYEQYF.